These T cell receptor beta chains were read from a single sample in a study of OX40 agonist ivuxolimab in advanced cancers. Method: immunoSEQ multiplex PCR; TCRdb's copy keeps in-frame clones and lacks some. Seen here are about 93,000 clones, about 91% observed once, and the top ten hold roughly 0.5%. Here the sequenced sample was CD4+ or CD8+ T cells sorted from blood, taken in a trial of the OX40 agonist ivuxolimab. Every receptor here comes from an adult with an advanced solid tumor such as melanoma, head and neck, liver or kidney cancer. CDR3s include the opening cysteine and the closing phenylalanine or tryptophan. Each record gives: CDR3 protein, CDR3 DNA, clone size, V gene, J gene, D gene. A D gene is named only where the DNA matches it firmly. Part of the rows lack a size; the others show once, few, many or a class for expanded clones.

cdr3_aa: CASSLRTGFQETQYF
cdr3_nt: TGTGCCAGCAGCCTCAGGACAGGGTTCCAAGAGACCCAGTACTTC
clone_size: .
v_call: TRBV7-6
j_call: TRBJ2-5
d_call: TRBD1

cdr3_aa: CASSADMSFSSGANVLTF
cdr3_nt: TGTGCCAGCAGCGCCGACATGTCCTTTTCCTCTGGGGCCAACGTCCTGACTTTC
clone_size: .
v_call: TRBV9
j_call: TRBJ2-6
d_call: .

cdr3_aa: CASSWGGPDTGELFF
cdr3_nt: TGTGCCAGCAGCTGGGGGGGCCCCGACACCGGGGAGCTGTTTTTT
clone_size: .
v_call: TRBV7-3
j_call: TRBJ2-2
d_call: .

cdr3_aa: CASSAGTGNTGELFF
cdr3_nt: TGCGCCAGCAGCGCCGGGACAGGAAACACCGGGGAGCTGTTTTTT
clone_size: .
v_call: TRBV5-1
j_call: TRBJ2-2
d_call: TRBD1

cdr3_aa: CASSEGQGFETQYF
cdr3_nt: TGTGCCAGCAGCGAGGGACAGGGTTTCGAGACCCAGTACTTC
clone_size: .
v_call: TRBV7-2
j_call: TRBJ2-5
d_call: TRBD1

cdr3_aa: CASSPQANTEAFF
cdr3_nt: TGTGCCAGCTCACCGCAGGCGAACACTGAAGCTTTCTTT
clone_size: .
v_call: TRBV18
j_call: TRBJ1-1
d_call: .

cdr3_aa: CASINQRGGNTEAFF
cdr3_nt: TGTGCCAGCATCAACCAGAGGGGGGGGAACACTGAAGCTTTCTTT
clone_size: .
v_call: TRBV5-8
j_call: TRBJ1-1
d_call: .

cdr3_aa: CAWSTGGESTEAFF
cdr3_nt: TGTGCCTGGAGTACAGGTGGCGAAAGCACTGAAGCTTTCTTT
clone_size: .
v_call: TRBV30
j_call: TRBJ1-1
d_call: .

cdr3_aa: CASSFVIGQETQYF
cdr3_nt: TGCGCCAGCAGCTTTGTAATAGGTCAAGAGACCCAGTACTTC
clone_size: .
v_call: TRBV5-1
j_call: TRBJ2-5
d_call: .

cdr3_aa: CASSARQGHGYTF
cdr3_nt: TGCGCCAGCAGCGCCAGGCAGGGTCATGGCTACACCTTC
clone_size: .
v_call: TRBV5-1
j_call: TRBJ1-2
d_call: .

cdr3_aa: CASSTPGLARNEQFF
cdr3_nt: TGTGCCAGCAGTACCCCGGGACTAGCCCGCAATGAGCAGTTCTTC
clone_size: .
v_call: TRBV5-4
j_call: TRBJ2-1
d_call: TRBD2

cdr3_aa: CASSRGTGGITEAFF
cdr3_nt: TGTGCCAGCAGCCGCGGGACAGGGGGGATCACTGAAGCTTTCTTT
clone_size: once
v_call: TRBV5-4
j_call: TRBJ1-1
d_call: TRBD1

cdr3_aa: CASSKGLAGSNEQFF
cdr3_nt: TGCGCCAGCAGCAAGGGACTAGCGGGATCAAATGAGCAGTTCTTC
clone_size: .
v_call: TRBV5-1
j_call: TRBJ2-1
d_call: TRBD2

cdr3_aa: CASSLTTGALPQHF
cdr3_nt: TGTGCCAGCAGCTTAACGACAGGGGCTTTGCCCCAGCATTTT
clone_size: .
v_call: TRBV11-2
j_call: TRBJ1-5
d_call: TRBD1

cdr3_aa: CASSVGLGLANEQYF
cdr3_nt: TGTGCCAGCAGCGTAGGCCTCGGACTAGCTAACGAGCAGTACTTC
clone_size: .
v_call: TRBV9
j_call: TRBJ2-7
d_call: TRBD2

cdr3_aa: CASSPNPGWEKLFF
cdr3_nt: TGTGCCAGCAGCCCTAATCCGGGGTGGGAAAAACTGTTTTTT
clone_size: .
v_call: TRBV5-5
j_call: TRBJ1-4
d_call: .

cdr3_aa: CASSIGTGEVNEQFF
cdr3_nt: TGTGCCAGTAGTATAGGGACAGGGGAGGTCAATGAGCAGTTCTTC
clone_size: .
v_call: TRBV19
j_call: TRBJ2-1
d_call: TRBD1

cdr3_aa: CASSLTTQETQYF
cdr3_nt: TGTGCCAGCTCACTGACGACACAAGAGACCCAGTACTTC
clone_size: .
v_call: TRBV18
j_call: TRBJ2-5
d_call: .

cdr3_aa: CASEGPGQYNEQFF
cdr3_nt: TGTGCCAGCGAGGGTCCGGGGCAGTACAATGAGCAGTTCTTC
clone_size: .
v_call: TRBV2
j_call: TRBJ2-1
d_call: .

cdr3_aa: CASSPDTGVNSPLHF
cdr3_nt: TGTGCCAGCAGTCCAGACACAGGAGTAAATTCACCCCTCCACTTT
clone_size: .
v_call: TRBV28
j_call: TRBJ1-6
d_call: .

cdr3_aa: CASTVSGGLSGELFF
cdr3_nt: TGTGCCAGCACCGTTAGCGGGGGCTTGTCTGGGGAGCTGTTTTTT
clone_size: .
v_call: TRBV11-2
j_call: TRBJ2-2
d_call: TRBD2

cdr3_aa: CASSEYKWPGGDTQYF
cdr3_nt: TGTGCCAGCAGTGAATATAAATGGCCAGGAGGAGATACGCAGTATTTT
clone_size: .
v_call: TRBV25-1
j_call: TRBJ2-3
d_call: .

cdr3_aa: CASSTQGAEETQYF
cdr3_nt: TGTGCCAGTAGTACCCAGGGGGCGGAGGAGACCCAGTACTTC
clone_size: .
v_call: TRBV19
j_call: TRBJ2-5
d_call: TRBD1

cdr3_aa: CASSVEAGASTDTQYF
cdr3_nt: TGTGCCAGCAGCGTAGAAGCGGGGGCTAGCACAGATACGCAGTATTTT
clone_size: .
v_call: TRBV9
j_call: TRBJ2-3
d_call: TRBD2

cdr3_aa: CASSLGQGSSYEQYF
cdr3_nt: TGTGCCAGCAGTCTTGGACAGGGGAGCTCCTACGAGCAGTACTTC
clone_size: .
v_call: TRBV6-5
j_call: TRBJ2-7
d_call: TRBD1

cdr3_aa: CASSETRTVDEKLFF
cdr3_nt: TGTGCCAGCAGTGAAACGAGGACAGTTGACGAAAAACTGTTTTTT
clone_size: .
v_call: TRBV6-1
j_call: TRBJ1-4
d_call: .

cdr3_aa: CASSARQGADTQYF
cdr3_nt: TGTGCCAGCAGTGCCAGACAGGGGGCAGATACGCAGTATTTT
clone_size: few
v_call: TRBV6-1
j_call: TRBJ2-3
d_call: TRBD1

cdr3_aa: CASSMEWQGNTGELFF
cdr3_nt: TGTGCCAGTAGTATGGAGTGGCAGGGGAACACCGGGGAGCTGTTTTTT
clone_size: .
v_call: TRBV19
j_call: TRBJ2-2
d_call: .

cdr3_aa: CASSPQGGYTDTQYF
cdr3_nt: TGTGCCAGCTCACCACAGGGGGGGTACACAGATACGCAGTATTTT
clone_size: .
v_call: TRBV18
j_call: TRBJ2-3
d_call: .

cdr3_aa: CASSARTSGGAHEQFF
cdr3_nt: TGTGCCAGCAGCGCCCGGACTAGCGGGGGGGCACATGAGCAGTTCTTC
clone_size: once
v_call: TRBV7-2
j_call: TRBJ2-1
d_call: TRBD2

cdr3_aa: CAWSVLRSNQPQHF
cdr3_nt: TGTGCCTGGAGTGTACTCAGGAGCAATCAGCCCCAGCATTTT
clone_size: .
v_call: TRBV30
j_call: TRBJ1-5
d_call: .

cdr3_aa: CASRQGLDYGYTF
cdr3_nt: TGTGCCAGCCGACAGGGTTTGGACTATGGCTACACCTTC
clone_size: .
v_call: TRBV6-1
j_call: TRBJ1-2
d_call: TRBD1

cdr3_aa: CASSFGTGGAYNEQFF
cdr3_nt: TGTGCCAGCAGCTTCGGGACAGGGGGCGCCTACAATGAGCAGTTCTTC
clone_size: .
v_call: TRBV7-3
j_call: TRBJ2-1
d_call: TRBD1

cdr3_aa: CASSQDRLAGGPTNEQFF
cdr3_nt: TGTGCCAGCAGCCAAGATCGTTTAGCGGGAGGACCAACCAATGAGCAGTTCTTC
clone_size: .
v_call: TRBV4-2
j_call: TRBJ2-1
d_call: TRBD2

cdr3_aa: CASSQDWGLGEQYF
cdr3_nt: TGCGCCAGCAGCCAAGACTGGGGCCTGGGGGAGCAGTACTTC
clone_size: few
v_call: TRBV4-1
j_call: TRBJ2-7
d_call: .

cdr3_aa: CASSYSDTGNREQYF
cdr3_nt: TGTGCCAGCAGTTATTCGGATACAGGGAACCGCGAGCAGTACTTC
clone_size: .
v_call: TRBV6-5
j_call: TRBJ2-7
d_call: .

cdr3_aa: CAISSSGTGGEKLFF
cdr3_nt: TGTGCCATCAGTTCCTCCGGGACAGGGGGTGAAAAACTGTTTTTT
clone_size: .
v_call: TRBV10-3
j_call: TRBJ1-4
d_call: TRBD1

cdr3_aa: CAGSLNGQGQNEKLFF
cdr3_nt: TGTGCCGGCAGCTTAAACGGACAGGGACAGAATGAAAAACTGTTTTTT
clone_size: .
v_call: TRBV5-6
j_call: TRBJ1-4
d_call: TRBD1

cdr3_aa: CASSHMNPGANVLTF
cdr3_nt: TGTGCCAGCAGCCACATGAACCCTGGGGCCAACGTCCTGACTTTC
clone_size: once
v_call: TRBV7-2
j_call: TRBJ2-6
d_call: .

cdr3_aa: CASTPTPGQRYNEQFF
cdr3_nt: TGCGCCAGCACCCCCACCCCGGGACAGCGTTACAATGAGCAGTTCTTC
clone_size: .
v_call: TRBV5-1
j_call: TRBJ2-1
d_call: TRBD1

cdr3_aa: CASSPGQGLETQYF
cdr3_nt: TGCGCCAGCAGCCCGGGACAGGGCTTAGAGACCCAGTACTTC
clone_size: .
v_call: TRBV5-1
j_call: TRBJ2-5
d_call: TRBD1

cdr3_aa: CASSMGGTYGYTF
cdr3_nt: TGTGCCAGTAGCATGGGGGGAACCTATGGCTACACCTTC
clone_size: .
v_call: TRBV19
j_call: TRBJ1-2
d_call: .

cdr3_aa: CASSGLTNTGELFF
cdr3_nt: TGTGCCAGCAGCGGCCTCACGAACACCGGGGAGCTGTTTTTT
clone_size: .
v_call: TRBV9
j_call: TRBJ2-2
d_call: .

cdr3_aa: CASSFFGAIPYEQYF
cdr3_nt: TGTGCCAGCAGCTTTTTTGGGGCGATTCCCTACGAGCAGTACTTC
clone_size: .
v_call: TRBV12-1
j_call: TRBJ2-7
d_call: .

cdr3_aa: CASSPQLRGYEQYF
cdr3_nt: TGTGCCAGCTCACCCCAACTCAGGGGGTACGAGCAGTACTTC
clone_size: .
v_call: TRBV18
j_call: TRBJ2-7
d_call: TRBD1

cdr3_aa: CAISERGAAGNTIYF
cdr3_nt: TGTGCCATCAGTGAACGAGGGGCGGCGGGAAACACCATATATTTT
clone_size: .
v_call: TRBV10-3
j_call: TRBJ1-3
d_call: .

cdr3_aa: CASSQGTVETQYF
cdr3_nt: TGTGCCAGCAGCCAAGGGACGGTTGAGACCCAGTACTTC
clone_size: .
v_call: TRBV14
j_call: TRBJ2-5
d_call: .

cdr3_aa: CAISVLLAGVDTQYF
cdr3_nt: TGTGCCATCAGTGTGCTGTTAGCGGGAGTTGATACGCAGTATTTT
clone_size: .
v_call: TRBV10-3
j_call: TRBJ2-3
d_call: TRBD2

cdr3_aa: CAWSVGLAEETQYF
cdr3_nt: TGTGCCTGGAGTGTTGGTCTAGCGGAAGAGACCCAGTACTTC
clone_size: .
v_call: TRBV30
j_call: TRBJ2-5
d_call: TRBD2

cdr3_aa: CASSIFRDQPQHF
cdr3_nt: TGTGCCAGTAGTATTTTCAGGGATCAGCCCCAGCATTTT
clone_size: .
v_call: TRBV19
j_call: TRBJ1-5
d_call: .

cdr3_aa: CASMSREGNGYTF
cdr3_nt: TGTGCCAGCATGAGCAGGGAAGGAAATGGCTACACCTTC
clone_size: once
v_call: TRBV2
j_call: TRBJ1-2
d_call: .

cdr3_aa: CASSPRPNRDEKLFF
cdr3_nt: TGTGCCAGCAGCCCCCGACCCAACCGAGATGAAAAACTGTTTTTT
clone_size: .
v_call: TRBV9
j_call: TRBJ1-4
d_call: .

cdr3_aa: CAWSSGNSYEQYF
cdr3_nt: TGTGCCTGGAGTTCGGGGAACTCCTACGAGCAGTACTTC
clone_size: .
v_call: TRBV30
j_call: TRBJ2-7
d_call: .

cdr3_aa: CASSQDLWGYYGYTF
cdr3_nt: TGCGCCAGCAGCCAAGATTTATGGGGCTACTATGGCTACACCTTC
clone_size: .
v_call: TRBV4-1
j_call: TRBJ1-2
d_call: .

cdr3_aa: CASSVGGRRGDYEQYF
cdr3_nt: TGTGCCAGCAGCGTAGGTGGTCGGCGGGGAGACTACGAGCAGTACTTC
clone_size: .
v_call: TRBV9
j_call: TRBJ2-7
d_call: .